A single sample is the source of the 27 T cell receptor beta chains below, sequenced in a study of cytomegalovirus exposure and HLA in healthy donors. This PCR relied on a set of 60 Vbeta primers and 13 Jbeta primers. The assay was immunoSEQ multiplex PCR, and TCRdb's table has in-frame clones only and misses some. The sample lists some 170,000 clones, roughly four fifths occurring once. The source material was PBMCs. The receptors stem from a woman between 18 and 30 years old in good health and CMV-seropositive.

This rearrangement joins TRBV4-3 to TRBJ2-2; 9 bases fit TRBD1. The germline gives CDR1 LGHNA, CDR2 YSLEER. This CDR3 is built from 16 residues. Trimming took 2 bases from V and 5 from J; bases not matched to a gene: 6. In DNA form, the CDR3 reads TGCGCCAGCAGCCAATCCCGGGACAGGGTAACCGGGGAGCTGTTTTTT. This sequence encodes CASSQSRDRVTGELFF.

Details on this clone: Its ends do not fully match the called genes, so a read error is possible. The chain recombines TRBV7-9 with TRBJ1-5, with D uncertain. Germline V gene sequence: CDR1 SEHNR, CDR2 FQNEAQ (reference sequence). CDR3 length equals 12 residues. For the CDR3, the DNA is TGTTCCAGTTCAGAGGGCAATCAGCCCCAGCATTTT. This sequence encodes CSSSEGNQPQHF.

V is TRBV11-2 and J is TRBJ1-2; D is ambiguous. This CDR3 region has 16 residues. The germline V and J ends were trimmed by 4 bases and 5 bases, with 20 bases remaining between them. Germline CDR1 reads SGHAT; CDR2 reads FQNNGV. The CDR3 DNA reads TGTGCCAGCAGCTCGCTTCGGGAAGGCAACAGATATGGCTACACCTTC. It is translated as CASSSLREGNRYGYTF. The variable domain in full, completed from reference TRBV11-2 and TRBJ1-2, reads EAGVAQSPRYKIIEKRQSVAFWCNPISGHATLYWYQQILGQGPKLLIQFQNNGVVDDSQLPKDRFSAERLKGVDSTLKIQPAKLEDSAVYLCASSSLREGNRYGYTFGSGTRLTVV.

This clone occurred a few times. The chain is built from TRBV4-1 and TRBJ1-6, with 9 bases that match TRBD1. The CDR3 has 21 residues. Trimming at V came to 4 bases and at J to 2 bases, leaving 18 bases not matched to a gene. CDR1 and CDR2 (germline): MGHRA, YSYEKL. CDR3 sequence reads: CASSPYFPNTGGGPYNSPLHF. The DNA of the CDR3 is TGCGCCAGCAGCCCCTATTTCCCTAACACAGGGGGCGGCCCCTATAATTCACCCCTCCACTTT.

The chain carries TRBV11-1 and TRBJ2-7; D gene uncertain. The germline V gene has CDR1 SGHAT and CDR2 FQDESV (reference sequence). The V gene lost 5 bases and the J gene lost 1 base, with 9 bases spanning the gap. The CDR3 runs to 13 residues. CDR3 nucleotides: TGTGCCAGCAGCATAACAACGTCCTACGAGCAGTACTTC. This sequence encodes CASSITTSYEQYF.

The genes are TRBV10-1 and TRBJ1-1; TRBD1 matches 8 bases. V lost 5 bases, J lost 4 bases, and 9 bases stayed unmatched. Germline CDR1 and CDR2: WNHNN and SYGVQD (reference sequence). The CDR3 is 15 residues long. CDR3 nucleotides: TGCGCCAGCAGTTCCCGACAGGGGAAGAGCACTGAAGCTTTCTTT. The encoded protein is CASSSRQGKSTEAFF.

J is TRBJ2-2 and V is TRBV9; 9 bases map to TRBD2. V gave up 2 bases and J gave up 5 bases; unmatched junction bases: 4. Germline CDR1 and CDR2: SGDLS and YYNGEE. This CDR3 comprises 15 residues. In nucleotides, the CDR3 is TGTGCCAGCAGCGTGGGCGGGGGGGCTACCGGGGAGCTGTTTTTT. This sequence encodes CASSVGGGATGELFF. The full variable domain, with the rest looked up from reference TRBV9 and TRBJ2-2, is DSGVTQTPKHLITATGQRVTLRCSPRSGDLSVYWYQQSLDQGLQFLIQYYNGEERAKGNILERFSAQQFPDLHSELNLSSLELGDSALYFCASSVGGGATGELFFGEGSRLTVL.

This clone came up once. This sequence joins TRBV7-8 and TRBJ2-1; 7 bases are a match to TRBD1. The V and J ends lost 5 bases and 12 bases, in that order; junction bases with no gene match: 10. Per germline, CDR1 SGHVS and CDR2 FQNEAQ. The CDR3 contains 13 residues. DNA for the CDR3: TGTGCCAGCAGCCGGACAGGCCAAGGTGGGCAGTTCTTC. It yields the protein CASSRTGQGGQFF.

This chain joins TRBV4-1 and TRBJ1-2, with D possibly matching TRBD1 (6 bases). CDR1 MGHRA and CDR2 YSYEKL come from the germline V gene. The CDR3 is 16 residues long. Trimming shortened V by 1 base and J by 1 base, and 13 bases separated the two germline ends. The DNA of the CDR3 is TGCGCCAGCAGCCAAGCTTCCGGGACACTTAACTATGGCTACACCTTC. It is translated as CASSQASGTLNYGYTF.

The chain recombines TRBV5-6 with TRBJ1-5; weak D call: TRBD1 (6 bases). CDR3 length equals 13 residues. Trimming stripped 2 bases from V and 6 bases from J, with 9 bases between. Germline assignment: CDR1 SGHDT and CDR2 YYEEEE. CDR3 residues: CASSLGGIQPQHF. The CDR3 nucleotides are TGTGCCAGCAGCTTAGGGGGTATTCAGCCCCAGCATTTT.

This rearrangement joins TRBV5-1 to TRBJ1-3, with 8 positions matching TRBD1. This CDR3 has 15 amino acids. Germline CDR1 reads SGHRS; CDR2 reads YFSETQ. V was clipped by 0 bases and J by 3 bases; unmatched bases: 2. CDR3 protein: CASSLDRGFGNTIYF. CDR3 bases: TGCGCCAGCAGCTTGGACAGGGGGTTTGGAAACACCATATATTTT.

This sequence joins TRBV18 and TRBJ1-1, with unresolved D. Germline V gene sequence: CDR1 KGHSH, CDR2 LQKENI. V lost 4 bases and J 7 bases, leaving 7 bases between the germline ends. CDR3 length equals 11 residues. CDR3 sequence reads: CASSQELEAFF. The DNA for the CDR3 is TGTGCCAGCTCACAGGAGCTTGAAGCTTTCTTT.

The gene calls are TRBV14 and TRBJ1-2; 7 nucleotides align to TRBD1. Losses at the gene ends were 2 bases for V and 4 bases for J; bases not matched to a gene: 10. CDR3 size: 16 residues. The germline V gene encodes CDR1 SGHDN and CDR2 FVKESK. CDR3 DNA: TGTGCCAGCAGCCAACACTTACAGGGGTCGGGCTATGGCTACACCTTC. Its translation is CASSQHLQGSGYGYTF. Full variable domain (outside the CDR3, taken from reference TRBV14 and TRBJ1-2): EAGVTQFPSHSVIEKGQTVTLRCDPISGHDNLYWYRRVMGKEIKFLLHFVKESKQDESGMPNNRFLAERTGGTYSTLKVQPAELEDSGVYFCASSQHLQGSGYGYTFGSGTRLTVV.

This chain uses TRBV2 with TRBJ2-5, with 7 bases that match TRBD1. Germline V gene data show CDR1 as SNHLY and CDR2 as FYNNEI. The trim removed 3 bases at V and 2 bases at J, leaving 3 bases unmatched. The CDR3 extends over 14 amino acids. CDR3 protein: CASSEGQIQETQYF. CDR3 bases: TGTGCCAGCAGTGAGGGACAGATTCAAGAGACCCAGTACTTC.

The rearrangement uses TRBV11-2 and TRBJ2-5, with 10 bases aligning to TRBD2. J lost 1 base, V lost 5 bases, and 7 bases had no gene match. The CDR3 totals 16 residues. CDR1 and CDR2 (germline): SGHAT, FQNNGV. CDR3 in amino acids: CASSLYSGGFQETQYF. CDR3 DNA sequence: TGTGCCAGCAGCCTCTATAGCGGGGGGTTCCAAGAGACCCAGTACTTC.

The chain links TRBV11-2 to TRBJ1-2; possibly TRBD1 for D (6 bases). The CDR3 length is 14 residues. Trimming removed 0 bases from V and 7 bases from J, with 12 bases in between. The germline CDR1 and CDR2 sequences are SGHAT and FQNNGV. DNA of the CDR3: TGTGCCAGCAGCTTAGAGAGACAGGCCGGTGGCTACACCTTC. As protein: CASSLERQAGGYTF.

The V call is TRBV9, the J call TRBJ1-1, with a possible D match to TRBD1 (6 bases). Germline V gene data show CDR1 as SGDLS and CDR2 as YYNGEE. Deletions cut 0 bases from V and 5 bases from J, with 8 bases between. This CDR3 has 13 residues. For the CDR3, the DNA is TGTGCCAGCAGCGTAGACAGGGAAACTGAAGCTTTCTTT. This codes for CASSVDRETEAFF.

The rearrangement uses TRBV6-4 and TRBJ1-5; the match to TRBD1 covers 12 bases. This CDR3 has 14 residues. Trimming at V came to 3 bases and at J to 6 bases, leaving 0 bases not matched to a gene. Germline V gene data show CDR1 as MRHNA and CDR2 as SNTAGT. CDR3 protein: CASSEGQGAQPQHF. The CDR3 coding sequence is TGTGCCAGCAGTGAGGGACAGGGGGCTCAGCCCCAGCATTTT.

The rearrangement joins TRBV11-2 to TRBJ2-6; D is uncertain. The CDR3 has 15 amino acids. Deletions cut 1 base from V and 0 bases from J, with 4 bases between. CDR1 and CDR2 from the germline V gene are SGHAT and FQNNGV. The CDR3 DNA is TGTGCCAGCAGCTTAGGTATCTCTGGGGCCAACGTCCTGACTTTC. It codes for CASSLGISGANVLTF.

This chain uses TRBV5-3 with TRBJ2-7; 7 nucleotides align to TRBD2. TRBV5-3 is classed as an ORF, of uncertain function. Unmatched junction bases numbered 5, after V lost 1 base and J lost 4 bases. The CDR3 is 14 residues long. The CDR3 coding sequence is TGTGCCAGAAGCTTGTGGACTAGGGTGTACGAGCAGTACTTC. Protein product: CARSLWTRVYEQYF.

This clone was detected a few times. The chain links TRBV7-8 to TRBJ1-5, with D maybe TRBD1 (6 bases). V lost 5 bases, J lost 4 bases, and 12 bases lay in between. The CDR3 is made up of 14 amino acids. The germline gives CDR1 SGHVS, CDR2 FQNEAQ. As DNA, the CDR3 is TGTGCCAGCAGCCCAGGACAGCGAAATCAGCCCCAGCATTTT. Translating gives CASSPGQRNQPQHF.

The V and J genes are TRBV5-6 and TRBJ2-1, with 10 positions matching TRBD2. This CDR3 has 15 residues. V shed 6 bases, J shed 7 bases, and the junction held 10 bases outside the gene matches. Per the germline V gene, CDR1 is SGHDT and CDR2 is YYEEEE. The CDR3 nucleotides are TGTGCCAGCACCTTAGGAAGCGGGGGGGGAAATGAGCAGTTCTTC. As protein: CASTLGSGGGNEQFF.

This clone showed up just a few times. J is TRBJ1-1 and V is TRBV10-2; a possible D gene is TRBD1 (6 bases). The CDR3 is 13 residues long. V lost 4 bases and J lost 1, with 7 bases in between. The V gene's germline CDR1 is WSHSY and CDR2 SAAADI. Here the CDR3 DNA reads TGCGCCAGCAGTGGGACAGAGAACACTGAAGCTTTCTTT. Encoded protein: CASSGTENTEAFF.

The rearrangement uses TRBV6-1 and TRBJ1-6; 7 bases match TRBD1. The CDR3 sequence is 15 residues long. Germline V gene lookup returns CDR1 MNHNS and CDR2 SASEGT. Trimming removed 3 bases from V and 7 bases from J; junction bases left unmatched: 6. The CDR3 region has the DNA TGTGCCAGCAGTGACATCACAGGGGTCAATTCACCCCTCCACTTT. Protein product: CASSDITGVNSPLHF.

The genes are TRBV4-3 and TRBJ1-3, with D perhaps matching TRBD1 (6 bases). Trimming shortened V by 2 bases and J by 3 bases, and 11 bases separated the two germline ends. CDR1 and CDR2 from the germline V gene are LGHNA and YSLEER. The CDR3 consists of 15 residues. The CDR3 nucleotides are TGCGCCAGCAGCCAAAACCAGGGGAATGGAAACACCATATATTTT. Translation: CASSQNQGNGNTIYF.

This chain joins TRBV28 and TRBJ2-4; D gene unclear. This CDR3 is 18 amino acids long. Germline V gene data show CDR1 as MDHEN and CDR2 as SYDVKM. V was shortened by 0 bases and J by 0 bases, with 15 bases between the two germline ends. The CDR3 coding sequence is TGTGCCAGCAGTTTATGGAATATGGTGTCAGGAGCCAAAAACATTCAGTACTTC. Its translation: CASSLWNMVSGAKNIQYF.

This clone was recorded at least ten times. The rearrangement joins TRBV4-2 to TRBJ1-1; tentatively, D is TRBD1 (5 bases). This CDR3 has 14 residues. Germline V CDR1 and CDR2: LGHNA, YNFKEQ. Between the trimmed V and J ends, which lost 1 base and 4 bases, there was a span of 10 bases. The CDR3 reads CASSQVAGGTEAFF. CDR3 bases: TGTGCCAGCAGCCAAGTTGCGGGGGGCACTGAAGCTTTCTTT.